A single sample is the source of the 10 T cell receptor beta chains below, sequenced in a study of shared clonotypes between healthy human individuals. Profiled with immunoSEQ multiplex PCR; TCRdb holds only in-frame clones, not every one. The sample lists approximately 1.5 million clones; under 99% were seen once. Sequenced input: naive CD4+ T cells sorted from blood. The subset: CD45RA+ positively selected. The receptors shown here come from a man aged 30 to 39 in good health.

This CDR3 reads CASLGTGELFF. In nucleotides, the CDR3 is TGTGCCAGCCTAGGGACCGGGGAGCTGTTTTTT. V is TRBV2 and J is TRBJ2-2; D unclear. Germline V gives CDR1 SNHLY, CDR2 FYNNEI. Trimming shortened V by 8 bases and J by 5 bases, and 6 bases separated the two germline ends. CDR3 length: 11 residues.

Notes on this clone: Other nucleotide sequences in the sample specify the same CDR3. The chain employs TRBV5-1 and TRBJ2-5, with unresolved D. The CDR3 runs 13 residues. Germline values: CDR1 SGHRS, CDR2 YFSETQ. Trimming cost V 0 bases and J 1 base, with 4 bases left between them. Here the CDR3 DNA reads TGCGCCAGCAGCTTGGGTCGCCAAGAGACCCAGTACTTC. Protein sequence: CASSLGRQETQYF.

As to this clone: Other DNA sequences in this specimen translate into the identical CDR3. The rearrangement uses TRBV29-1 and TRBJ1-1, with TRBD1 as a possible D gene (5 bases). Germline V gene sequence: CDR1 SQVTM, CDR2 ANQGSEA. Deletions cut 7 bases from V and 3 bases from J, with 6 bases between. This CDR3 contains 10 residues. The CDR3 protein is CSGGDTEAFF. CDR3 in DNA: TGCAGCGGGGGGGACACTGAAGCTTTCTTT.

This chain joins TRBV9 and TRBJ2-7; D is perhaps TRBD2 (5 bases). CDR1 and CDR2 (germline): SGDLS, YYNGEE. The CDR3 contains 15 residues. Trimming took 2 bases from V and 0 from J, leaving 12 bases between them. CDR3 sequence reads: CASSVENGDSYEQYF. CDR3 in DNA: TGTGCCAGCAGCGTGGAAAACGGGGACTCCTACGAGCAGTACTTC.

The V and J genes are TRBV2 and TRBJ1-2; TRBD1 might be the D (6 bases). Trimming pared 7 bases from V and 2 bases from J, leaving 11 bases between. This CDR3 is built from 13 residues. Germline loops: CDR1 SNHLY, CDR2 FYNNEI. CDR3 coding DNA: TGTGCCAGCACCGGACAGTCCAACTATGGCTACACCTTC. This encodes CASTGQSNYGYTF.

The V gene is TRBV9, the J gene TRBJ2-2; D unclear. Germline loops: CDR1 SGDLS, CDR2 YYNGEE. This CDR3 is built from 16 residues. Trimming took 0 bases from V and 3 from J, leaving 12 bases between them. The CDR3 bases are TGTGCCAGCAGCGTAGAGCCTAGTTGGTACACCGGGGAGCTGTTTTTT. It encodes CASSVEPSWYTGELFF.

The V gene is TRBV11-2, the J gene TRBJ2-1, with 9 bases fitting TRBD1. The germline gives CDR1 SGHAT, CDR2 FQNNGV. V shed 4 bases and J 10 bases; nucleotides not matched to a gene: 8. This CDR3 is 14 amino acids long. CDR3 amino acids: CASSSGTGIGEQFF. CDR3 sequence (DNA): TGTGCCAGCAGCTCCGGGACAGGGATTGGGGAGCAGTTCTTC.

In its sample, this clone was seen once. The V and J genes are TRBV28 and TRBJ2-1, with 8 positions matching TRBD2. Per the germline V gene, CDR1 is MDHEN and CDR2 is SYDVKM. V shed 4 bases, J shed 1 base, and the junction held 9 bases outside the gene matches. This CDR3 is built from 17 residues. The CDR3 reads CASSSRGGRRSYNEQFF. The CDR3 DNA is TGTGCCAGCAGTTCGCGGGGCGGGAGGAGATCCTACAATGAGCAGTTCTTC.

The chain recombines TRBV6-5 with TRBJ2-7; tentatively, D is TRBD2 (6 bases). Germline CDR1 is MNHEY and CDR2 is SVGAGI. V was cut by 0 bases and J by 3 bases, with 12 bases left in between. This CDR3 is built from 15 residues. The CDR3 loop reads CASSYSRDVGYEQYF. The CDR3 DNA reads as TGTGCCAGCAGTTACTCGCGGGACGTGGGCTACGAGCAGTACTTC.

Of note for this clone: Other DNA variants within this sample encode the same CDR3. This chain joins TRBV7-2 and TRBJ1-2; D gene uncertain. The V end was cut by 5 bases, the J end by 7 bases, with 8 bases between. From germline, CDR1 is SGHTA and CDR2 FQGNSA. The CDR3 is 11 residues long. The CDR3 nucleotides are TGTGCCAGCAGCCTCTATAGTGGCTACACCTTC. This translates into CASSLYSGYTF. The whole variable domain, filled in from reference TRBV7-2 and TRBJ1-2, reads GAGVSQSPSNKVTEKGKDVELRCDPISGHTALYWYRQSLGQGLEFLIYFQGNSAPDKSGLPSDRFSAERTGGSVSTLTIQRTQQEDSAVYLCASSLYSGYTFGSGTRLTVV.